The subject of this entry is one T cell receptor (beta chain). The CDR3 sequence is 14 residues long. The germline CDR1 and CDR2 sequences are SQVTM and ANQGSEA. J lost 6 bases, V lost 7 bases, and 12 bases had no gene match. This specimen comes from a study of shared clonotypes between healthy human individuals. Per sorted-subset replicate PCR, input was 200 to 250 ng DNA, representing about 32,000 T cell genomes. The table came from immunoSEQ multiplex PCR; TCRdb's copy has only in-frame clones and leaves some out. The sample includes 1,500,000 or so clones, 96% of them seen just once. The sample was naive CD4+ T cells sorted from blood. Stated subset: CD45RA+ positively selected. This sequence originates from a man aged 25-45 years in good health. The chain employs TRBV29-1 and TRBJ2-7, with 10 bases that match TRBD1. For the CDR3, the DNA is TGCAGCGCTTGCCGGGACAGGGGAACCCCCGAGCAGTACTTC. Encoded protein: CSACRDRGTPEQYF.